Listed below are T cell receptor beta chains from one sample, sequenced in a study of immune cell composition in non-small cell lung cancer. Assay used: immunoSEQ multiplex PCR; TCRdb lists only in-frame clones, some missing. The sample lists 1,000 to 1,200 clones, 70% to 80% occurring once. Material: non-adjacent lung tissue. These receptors all stem from a human donor with non-small cell lung cancer. The CDR3 runs from the conserved cysteine through the conserved F or W. A D gene is named only where the DNA matches it firmly. The size of a clone is reported for some rows only, either as once, few or many, or as a class for expanded clones.

V gene	J gene	D gene	clone size	CDR3 DNA	CDR3 protein
TRBV2	TRBJ1-1	.	.	TGTGCCAGCAGCGTCCCAGCAGGTGGTACTGAAGCTTTCTTT	CASSVPAGGTEAFF
TRBV5-6	TRBJ1-2	TRBD1	.	TGTGCCAGCAGCTTACAGGGGGTGAACTATGGCTACACCTTC	CASSLQGVNYGYTF
TRBV5-1	TRBJ2-5	TRBD1	.	TGCGCCAGCAGCGGGGGACAGGCCCAAGAGACCCAGTACTTC	CASSGGQAQETQYF
TRBV5-1	TRBJ2-3	TRBD2	.	TGCGCCAGCAGCTTAGGGTTGAGCGGGGGAGGAGATACGCAGTATTTT	CASSLGLSGGGDTQYF
TRBV2	TRBJ1-5	TRBD1	few	TGTGCCAGCAGCTTGGACAGGGTCAATCAGCCCCAGCATTTT	CASSLDRVNQPQHF
TRBV5-6	TRBJ1-2	.	.	TGTGCCAGCAGCTTAAGGAGGGGCAGTAAGGCCTTC	CASSLRRGSKAF
TRBV7-3	TRBJ2-7	TRBD1	.	TGTGCCAGCAGCGCAAATGGACAGGGGCACTACGAGCAGTACTTC	CASSANGQGHYEQYF
TRBV5-1	TRBJ1-4	.	.	TGCGCCAGCAGCTTTGGGGGGGGTACTGAAAAACTGTTTTTT	CASSFGGGTEKLFF
TRBV27	TRBJ2-5	TRBD2	.	TGTGCCAGCAGTTACAGCGGCGGGGGTTATCAAGAGACCCAGTACTTC	CASSYSGGGYQETQYF
TRBV7-9	TRBJ2-1	.	.	TGTGCCAGCAGCTTATCAGGGTCCTACAATGAGCAGTTCTTC	CASSLSGSYNEQFF
TRBV7-2	TRBJ1-1	.	.	TGTGCCAGCAGCTCAGCAAACGGACAGATGAACACTGAAGCTTTCTTT	CASSSANGQMNTEAFF
TRBV21-1	TRBJ1-2	.	.	TGTGCCAGACCGTTTGGGGACAGGGTAGATGATGGCTACACCTTC	CARPFGDRVDDGYTF
TRBV19	TRBJ1-6	.	.	TGTGCCAGTAGTATGGGAGGATCCTCCTATAATTCACCCCTCCACTTT	CASSMGGSSYNSPLHF
TRBV6-6	TRBJ2-3	TRBD2	.	TGTGCCAGCAATCCTAGCGGGGGGAAAGATACGCAGTATTTT	CASNPSGGKDTQYF
TRBV11-3	TRBJ2-1	.	.	TGTGCCAGCAGCTTAGAACAGGGGGGGACACGGAATGAGCAGTTCTTC	CASSLEQGGTRNEQFF
TRBV7-9	TRBJ2-2	.	once	TGTGCCAGCAGCCCCGGGACACAAGTCACCGGGGAGCTGTTTTTT	CASSPGTQVTGELFF
TRBV30	TRBJ1-2	.	.	TGTGCCTGGAGTGTACGATTGGGGGGGAGCGGCTACACCTTC	CAWSVRLGGSGYTF
TRBV18	TRBJ1-3	.	.	TGTGCCAGCTCCCTGGACAGCCAGAACACCATATATTTT	CASSLDSQNTIYF
TRBV13	TRBJ2-3	TRBD2	few	TGTGCCAGCAGCTTTAGCGGGGGGACAGATACGCAGTATTTT	CASSFSGGTDTQYF
TRBV7-2	TRBJ1-3	.	.	TGTGCCAGCAGCTTAGCGGCAGGGAGGGGTGGAAACACCATATATTTT	CASSLAAGRGGNTIYF
TRBV19	TRBJ2-1	TRBD1	few	TGTGCCAGTAGCCCTATAGGGGACAGGGAGAGGAATGAGCAGTTCTTC	CASSPIGDRERNEQFF
TRBV14	TRBJ1-1	TRBD1	.	TGTGCCAGCAGCTACTACGGACAGGGGGCTGAAGCTTTCTTT	CASSYYGQGAEAFF
TRBV10-3	TRBJ2-7	TRBD1	.	TGTGCCATCAGTGAAACCGGGACAGGTGCCTTCTACGAGCAGTACTTC	CAISETGTGAFYEQYF
TRBV7-8	TRBJ2-1	.	once	TGTGCCAGCAGTCCCGGGTGGGGGACCGGGGGCAATGAGCAGTTCTTC	CASSPGWGTGGNEQFF
TRBV7-3	TRBJ1-2	TRBD1	few	TGTGCCAGCGAGACCCCAACTGACAGGGGGCGCGGCTATGGCTACACCTTC	CASETPTDRGRGYGYTF
TRBV27	TRBJ2-7	TRBD2	.	TGTGCCAGCAGTTCCATCGGGACCGGGACTAGCCCCTACGAGCAGTACTTC	CASSSIGTGTSPYEQYF
TRBV28	TRBJ2-2	TRBD2	.	TGTGCCAGCAGCCCCGGGGGGGGCACCGGGGAGCTGTTTTTT	CASSPGGGTGELFF
TRBV10-3	TRBJ1-1	.	.	TGTGCCATCGATAGTTCTGAAGCTTTCTTT	CAIDSSEAFF
TRBV19	TRBJ1-2	.	.	TGTGCCAGTAGTATTGCAGGGTACTATGGCTACACCTTC	CASSIAGYYGYTF
TRBV4-2	TRBJ2-2	.	once	TGTGCCAGCAGCCAAGTGGTGACTCAACCGAACACCGGGGAGCTGTTTTTT	CASSQVVTQPNTGELFF